The 29 T cell receptor beta chains below were found in one sample sequenced in a study of blood T cell repertoires in COVID-19. Libraries were prepared by immunoSEQ multiplex PCR; TCRdb keeps only in-frame clonotypes and omits some of them. Here the sample spans around 58,000 clones, around 91% being singletons. Material for sequencing was peripheral blood. The receptor source for this set is a man between 60 and 75 years old with active COVID-19.

The sample holds a few counts of this clone. The chain is built from TRBV5-4 and TRBJ1-2, with D hard to call. Trimming took off 0 bases at V and 0 bases at J, with 6 bases between the two ends. The germline V gene encodes CDR1 SGHNT and CDR2 YYREEE (reference sequence). The CDR3 is 14 amino acids. The CDR3 region has the DNA TGTGCCAGCAGCTTGGACAGAGCTAACTATGGCTACACCTTC. It yields the protein CASSLDRANYGYTF. The entire variable domain, with the rest obtained from reference TRBV5-4 and TRBJ1-2, is as follows: ETGVTQSPTHLIKTRGQQVTLRCSSQSGHNTVSWYQQALGQGPQFIFQYYREEENGRGNFPPRFSGLQFPNYSSELNVNALELDDSALYLCASSLDRANYGYTFGSGTRLTVV.

Sample share makes this clone medium-sized. This chain links TRBV27 with TRBJ2-7; 9 nucleotides line up with TRBD2. Germline lookup yields CDR1 MNHEY and CDR2 SMNVEV (reference sequence). The junction had 14 bases not matched to a gene; V was cut back by 3 bases and J by 11 bases. This CDR3 has 15 amino acids. The CDR3 nucleotides are TGTGCCAGCAGTTTTGTAGCGGCGGGAGGGCGCACAGAGTACTTC. This codes for CASSFVAAGGRTEYF.

The rearrangement joins TRBV28 to TRBJ2-1, with 8 bases fitting TRBD2. After removal of 7 bases from V and 2 bases from J, the junction contained 4 bases not matched to a gene. Germline V gives CDR1 MDHEN, CDR2 SYDVKM. This CDR3 is 14 amino acids long. The CDR3 here is CASTRGLAYNEQFF. Here the CDR3 DNA reads TGTGCCAGCACCCGGGGACTAGCCTACAATGAGCAGTTCTTC.

This clone was found a few times. J is TRBJ2-1 and V is TRBV4-3; 12 bases map to TRBD1. V lost 0 bases, J lost 8 bases, and 8 bases stayed unmatched. The CDR3 consists of 17 residues. Germline loops: CDR1 LGHNA, CDR2 YSLEER. The CDR3 DNA follows: TGCGCCAGCAGCCAAGACCCGTGGGGGACAGGGGGCGATGAGCAGTTCTTC. It codes for CASSQDPWGTGGDEQFF.

The CDR3 loop reads CATSPPGTRATGELFF. As DNA, the CDR3 is TGTGCCACCAGCCCACCGGGGACTAGAGCCACCGGGGAGCTGTTTTTT. The V call is TRBV15, the J call TRBJ2-2; 8 bases agree with TRBD2. Germline V lookup: CDR1 LNHNV, CDR2 YYDKDF (reference sequence). V was pared by 5 bases and J by 4 bases, with 9 bases of the junction left unmatched. The CDR3 loop spans 16 amino acids.

The rearrangement uses TRBV7-8 and TRBJ2-1; maybe TRBD2 (6 bases). Germline loops: CDR1 SGHVS, CDR2 FQNEAQ. V lost 5 bases to trimming and J lost 3 bases, with 26 bases between them. The CDR3 loop spans 19 amino acids. CDR3 in amino acids: CASSPSAVGGTASYNEQFF. CDR3 coding DNA: TGTGCCAGCAGCCCTTCTGCGGTGGGTGGGACTGCAAGCTACAATGAGCAGTTCTTC.

This chain uses TRBV5-1 with TRBJ1-2, with D unclear. Germline CDR1 and CDR2: SGHRS and YFSETQ. CDR3 size: 13 residues. Trimming stripped 0 bases from V and 8 bases from J, with 11 bases between. CDR3 DNA: TGCGCCAGCAGCTTGGCTCCGCCGGGAGGCTACACCTTC. Encoded protein: CASSLAPPGGYTF. Together with reference TRBV5-1 and TRBJ1-2, the CDR3 gives the full variable domain: KAGVTQTPRYLIKTRGQQVTLSCSPISGHRSVSWYQQTPGQGLQFLFEYFSETQRNKGNFPGRFSGRQFSNSRSEMNVSTLELGDSALYLCASSLAPPGGYTFGSGTRLTVV.

The gene calls are TRBV28 and TRBJ2-7, with 16 bases lining up with TRBD2. CDR3 length: 20 residues. Germline V gene sequence: CDR1 MDHEN, CDR2 SYDVKM. V lost 4 bases and J lost 7; bases outside the gene matches: 19. CDR3 in amino acids: CASSSTPGLAGGTLVWEQYF. DNA for the CDR3: TGTGCCAGCAGTTCCACCCCGGGACTAGCGGGGGGGACGCTCGTCTGGGAGCAGTACTTC.

The chain combines TRBV28 with TRBJ2-3; TRBD2 agrees at 10 bases. The germline gives CDR1 MDHEN, CDR2 SYDVKM. J was trimmed by 2 bases and V by 7 bases; bases with no gene match: 6. The CDR3 extends over 15 amino acids. DNA for the CDR3: TGTGCCAGCAATCTAGCGGGGGATTACACAGATACGCAGTATTTT. Translation: CASNLAGDYTDTQYF.

The gene calls are TRBV7-2 and TRBJ2-7; 8 positions agree with TRBD2. The CDR3 has 16 residues. V trimming: 1 base; J trimming: 0 bases; junction bases outside the gene matches: 5. Per the germline V gene, CDR1 is SGHTA and CDR2 is FQGNSA. The CDR3: CASSLDAGGVSYEQYF. For the CDR3, the DNA is TGTGCCAGCAGCTTAGATGCGGGAGGTGTCTCCTACGAGCAGTACTTC. The full variable domain, with the rest looked up from reference TRBV7-2 and TRBJ2-7, is GAGVSQSPSNKVTEKGKDVELRCDPISGHTALYWYRQSLGQGLEFLIYFQGNSAPDKSGLPSDRFSAERTGGSVSTLTIQRTQQEDSAVYLCASSLDAGGVSYEQYFGPGTRLTVT.

This sequence joins TRBV7-9 and TRBJ2-4, with 8 bases matching TRBD1. V lost 4 bases, J lost 8 bases, and 13 bases stayed unmatched. CDR1 is SEHNR and CDR2 is FQNEAQ in the germline V gene (reference sequence). The CDR3 has 16 amino acids. The CDR3 is CASSSGQGEIRDIQYF. CDR3 sequence (DNA): TGTGCCAGCAGCTCCGGACAGGGAGAGATAAGGGACATTCAGTACTTC.

The table lists this clone with a count of one. The J gene is TRBJ1-1, the V gene TRBV11-2; a possible D gene is TRBD1 (5 bases). V shed 3 bases and J shed 6 bases, with 20 bases lying between them. The V gene's germline CDR1 is SGHAT and CDR2 FQNNGV. The CDR3 has 16 amino acids. The CDR3 DNA follows: TGTGCCAGCAGCTTCGGGGGGGTTAGCCGCAGCGCTGAAGCTTTCTTT. Encoded protein: CASSFGGVSRSAEAFF.

V and J are TRBV18 and TRBJ1-2; D is unresolved. Germline CDR1 and CDR2: KGHSH and LQKENI. Trimming took off 1 base at V and 1 base at J, with 13 bases between the two ends. The CDR3 has 16 residues. CDR3 sequence (DNA): TGTGCCAGCTCACCACTATATTCCGGGGATAACTATGGCTACACCTTC. Amino acids: CASSPLYSGDNYGYTF. Drawing the rest from reference TRBV18 and TRBJ1-2, the complete variable domain is NAGVMQNPRHLVRRRGQEARLRCSPMKGHSHVYWYRQLPEEGLKFMVYLQKENIIDESGMPKERFSAEFPKEGPSILRIQQVVRGDSAAYFCASSPLYSGDNYGYTFGSGTRLTVV.

This sequence joins TRBV6-5 and TRBJ1-2; 9 bases match TRBD1. CDR3 length: 12 amino acids. Germline loops: CDR1 MNHEY, CDR2 SVGAGI. V was clipped by 6 bases and J by 5 bases; unmatched bases: 1. CDR3 sequence reads: CASRGQGYGYTF. The CDR3 DNA reads as TGTGCCAGCAGGGGACAGGGTTATGGCTACACCTTC.

The genes are TRBV5-1 and TRBJ2-5, with 9 nucleotides matching TRBD2. Germline V gene sequence: CDR1 SGHRS, CDR2 YFSETQ. V dropped 1 base and J dropped 1; count of bases not matched to a gene: 5. This CDR3 is built from 16 residues. CDR3 DNA: TGCGCCAGCAGCTTGATCCCTAGCGGGGTCCAAGAGACCCAGTACTTC. Protein: CASSLIPSGVQETQYF.

In nucleotides, the CDR3 is TGTGCCACCGAGACACTTCCCTACGAGCAGTACTTC. Translated: CATETLPYEQYF. The V gene is TRBV28, the J gene TRBJ2-7; the D is unclear. Looked up from germline, CDR1 is MDHEN and CDR2 is SYDVKM. Trimming pared 10 bases from V and 2 bases from J, leaving 12 bases between. The CDR3 spans 12 residues.

V gene TRBV12-5 combines with J gene TRBJ2-1; tentative D call: TRBD2 (6 bases). Trimming stripped 1 base from V and 10 bases from J, with 17 bases between. Germline V gene lookup returns CDR1 LGHNT and CDR2 FRNRAP. This CDR3 is built from 15 residues. The CDR3 protein is CASGLGLAGGGEQFF. The CDR3 region has the DNA TGTGCTAGTGGTTTGGGTCTAGCCGGTGGAGGGGAGCAGTTCTTC.

The genes are TRBV6-5 and TRBJ1-1; the match to TRBD1 covers 9 bases. CDR1 and CDR2 (germline): MNHEY, SVGAGI. This CDR3 has 14 residues. V trimming: 6 bases; J trimming: 1 base; junction bases outside the gene matches: 3. The CDR3 loop reads CASRTGGPNTEAFF. The CDR3 nucleotides read TGTGCCAGCAGGACAGGGGGACCGAACACTGAAGCTTTCTTT.

This clone was seen a few times. The CDR3 loop is CASRHLAANTGELFF. CDR3 DNA: TGTGCCAGCAGACATCTAGCGGCGAACACCGGGGAGCTGTTTTTT. V and J are TRBV6-5 and TRBJ2-2, with 7 bases that match TRBD2. The CDR3 consists of 15 residues. V lost 6 bases to trimming and J lost 0 bases; unmatched junction nucleotides: 4. Looked up from germline, CDR1 is MNHEY and CDR2 is SVGAGI.

The gene calls are TRBV28 and TRBJ2-5; no definite D call. V gave up 6 bases and J gave up 7 bases, with 18 bases separating them. CDR1 MDHEN and CDR2 SYDVKM come from the germline V gene. The CDR3 totals 14 residues. This CDR3 reads CASSPVGALGTQYF. The CDR3 region has the DNA TGTGCCAGCAGCCCAGTTGGAGCGTTGGGGACCCAGTACTTC.

The chain carries TRBV11-2 and TRBJ2-7; D perhaps matches TRBD1 (6 bases). Trimming took 4 bases from V and 4 from J, leaving 14 bases between them. This CDR3 region has 14 residues. Per germline, CDR1 SGHAT and CDR2 FQNNGV. Written as DNA, the CDR3 is TGTGCCAGCAGCTCCCCGGGACACCATTACGAGCAGTACTTC. This codes for CASSSPGHHYEQYF.

The rearrangement uses TRBV27 and TRBJ2-5, with a weak D call TRBD2 (5 bases). The CDR3 consists of 15 residues. V was cut by 2 bases and J by 2 bases, with 12 bases left in between. The germline CDR1 and CDR2 sequences are MNHEY and SMNVEV (reference sequence). CDR3: CASSLTTPGQETQYF. The CDR3 region has the DNA TGTGCCAGCAGTTTAACCACTCCGGGGCAAGAGACCCAGTACTTC.

This chain links TRBV21-1 with TRBJ2-2; the D segment call TRBD2 is taken from the table without a DNA check. TRBV21-1 is reported as a pseudogene. The CDR3 is 16 residues long. CDR3 sequence: CASSLQIGFGTGELFF. The DNA for the CDR3 is TGTGCCAGCAGCCTTCAGATCGGGTTTGGCACCGGGGAGCTGTTTTTT.

The rearrangement uses TRBV7-9 and TRBJ2-7, with D perhaps matching TRBD2 (6 bases). With 3 bases removed from V and 5 bases from J, the gap between germline ends came to 23 bases. CDR1 and CDR2 (germline): SEHNR, FQNEAQ (reference sequence). This CDR3 contains 17 residues. The CDR3 DNA sequence: TGTGCCAGCAGCTTGGGCCCGGACTGGGGACTCATGAACGAGCAGTACTTC. Amino acid sequence: CASSLGPDWGLMNEQYF.

V and J are TRBV6-1 and TRBJ2-3, with 7 bases aligning to TRBD1. V trimming: 3 bases; J trimming: 4 bases; junction bases outside the gene matches: 7. The CDR3 covers 15 residues. CDR1 MNHNS and CDR2 SASEGT come from the germline V gene. As DNA, the CDR3 is TGTGCCAGCAGTGAGATACAGGGGTCCGCAGATACGCAGTATTTT. This gives the protein CASSEIQGSADTQYF.

The chain carries TRBV28 and TRBJ2-1; 8 nucleotides line up with TRBD2. V lost 6 bases to trimming and J lost 10 bases; unmatched junction nucleotides: 8. The germline gives CDR1 MDHEN, CDR2 SYDVKM. The length of the CDR3 is 13 residues. This CDR3 reads CASSPSGGREQFF. In DNA, the CDR3 is TGTGCCAGCAGCCCCTCGGGGGGGCGGGAGCAGTTCTTC.

CDR3 in DNA: TGTGCCAGCAGTCCGACAGACAACTATGGCTACACCTTC. This gives the protein CASSPTDNYGYTF. V gene TRBV28 combines with J gene TRBJ1-2; maybe TRBD1 (5 bases). Germline V CDR1 and CDR2: MDHEN, SYDVKM. With 5 bases removed from V and 2 bases from J, the gap between germline ends came to 9 bases. This CDR3 region has 13 residues.

V and J are TRBV5-4 and TRBJ2-1, with 7 bases that match TRBD1. CDR1 is SGHNT and CDR2 is YYREEE in the germline V gene (reference sequence). The length of the CDR3 is 14 residues. V shed 6 bases, J shed 8 bases, and the junction held 11 bases outside the gene matches. The chain's CDR3 is CASTKPGQLHEQFF. The CDR3 DNA is TGTGCCAGCACAAAGCCGGGACAGCTCCATGAGCAGTTCTTC.

CDR3 nucleotide sequence: TGTGCCAGCAGCCCCTCCGGAGATACGCAGTATTTT. This translates into CASSPSGDTQYF. This sequence joins TRBV5-4 and TRBJ2-3; D unresolved. Germline V gene sequence: CDR1 SGHNT, CDR2 YYREEE (reference sequence). Trimming removed 4 bases at V and 5 bases at J, with 8 bases between. This CDR3 is 12 amino acids long.